This T cell receptor (beta chain) was recovered during a study of shared clonotypes between healthy human individuals. The germline CDR1 and CDR2 sequences are LNHDA and SQIVND (reference sequence). V was pared by 3 bases and J by 5 bases, with 7 bases of the junction left unmatched. CDR3 length: 15 residues. Clones were read by immunoSEQ multiplex PCR, and TCRdb kept only the in-frame ones, dropping some. The data hold roughly 680,000 clones, with just under 75% observed a single time. The source material was memory CD4+ T cells sorted from blood. Subset in this sample: CD45RA-negative fraction. This TCR was recovered from a woman in her 30s in good health. The gene calls are TRBV19 and TRBJ1-1, with TRBD1 identical over 9 bases. The CDR3 DNA reads as TGTGCCAGTAGTATGTTGACAGGGGGAGAGACTGAAGCTTTCTTT. This gives the protein CASSMLTGGETEAFF.